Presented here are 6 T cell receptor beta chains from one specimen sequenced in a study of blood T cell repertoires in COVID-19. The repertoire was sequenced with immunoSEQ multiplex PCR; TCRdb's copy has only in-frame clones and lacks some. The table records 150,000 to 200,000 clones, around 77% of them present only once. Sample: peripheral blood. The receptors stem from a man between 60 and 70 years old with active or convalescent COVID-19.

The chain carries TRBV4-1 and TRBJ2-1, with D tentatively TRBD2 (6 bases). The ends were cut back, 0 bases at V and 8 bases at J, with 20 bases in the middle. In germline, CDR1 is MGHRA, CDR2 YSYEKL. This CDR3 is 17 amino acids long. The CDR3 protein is CASSQEEGSYLFHEQFF. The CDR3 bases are TGCGCCAGCAGCCAAGAGGAGGGGAGCTACCTTTTCCATGAGCAGTTCTTC.

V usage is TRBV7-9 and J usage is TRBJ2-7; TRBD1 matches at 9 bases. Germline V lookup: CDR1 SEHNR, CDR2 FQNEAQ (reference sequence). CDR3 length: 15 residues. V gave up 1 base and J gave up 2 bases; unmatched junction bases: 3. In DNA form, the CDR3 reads TGTGCCAGCAGCTTAGGACAGGGGGTAACCTACGAGCAGTACTTC. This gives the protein CASSLGQGVTYEQYF.

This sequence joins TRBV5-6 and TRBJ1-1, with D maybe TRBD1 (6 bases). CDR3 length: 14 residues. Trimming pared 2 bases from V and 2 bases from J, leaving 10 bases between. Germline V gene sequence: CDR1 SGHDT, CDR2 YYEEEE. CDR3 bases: TGTGCCAGCAGCTTCTCGACAGGCAACACTGAAGCTTTCTTT. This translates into CASSFSTGNTEAFF.

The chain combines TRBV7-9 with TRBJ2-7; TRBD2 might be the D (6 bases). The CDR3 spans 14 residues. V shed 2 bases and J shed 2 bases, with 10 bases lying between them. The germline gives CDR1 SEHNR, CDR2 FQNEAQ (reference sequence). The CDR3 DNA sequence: TGTGCCAGCAGCTTAAGTGGCGGGACCTACGAGCAGTACTTC. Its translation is CASSLSGGTYEQYF.

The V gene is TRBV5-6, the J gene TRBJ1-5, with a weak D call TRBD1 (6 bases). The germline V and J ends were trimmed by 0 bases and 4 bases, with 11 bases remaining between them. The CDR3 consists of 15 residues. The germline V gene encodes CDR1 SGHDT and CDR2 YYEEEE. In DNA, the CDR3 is TGTGCCAGCAGCTTGGGGGGGCTTAATAATCAGCCCCAGCATTTT. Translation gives CASSLGGLNNQPQHF. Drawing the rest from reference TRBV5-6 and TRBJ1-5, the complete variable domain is DAGVTQSPTHLIKTRGQQVTLRCSPKSGHDTVSWYQQALGQGPQFIFQYYEEEERQRGNFPDRFSGHQFPNYSSELNVNALLLGDSALYLCASSLGGLNNQPQHFGDGTRLSIL.

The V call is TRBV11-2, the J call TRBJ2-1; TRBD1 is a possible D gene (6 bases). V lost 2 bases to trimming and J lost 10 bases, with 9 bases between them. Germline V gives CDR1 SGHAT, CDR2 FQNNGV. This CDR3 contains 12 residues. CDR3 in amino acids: CASSLYGTEQFF. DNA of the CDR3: TGTGCCAGCAGCTTATATGGGACAGAGCAGTTCTTC.